This T cell receptor (beta chain) originates from a study of cytotoxic CD8 clonotypes in ibrutinib-treated CLL. Study-level results: The study sampled sustained-remission and progressing patients at different times.

This CDR3 is 13 amino acids long. CDR1 and CDR2 from the germline V gene are MNHEY and SVGAGI. Trimming pared 2 bases from V and 2 bases from J, leaving 6 bases between. Assay used: immunoSEQ multiplex PCR; TCRdb lists only in-frame clones, some missing. This sample has tens of thousands of clones, with 50% to 65% found just once. Note on this clone: The antigen remains undetermined.

The source was PBMCs, collected at disease progression, from a patient treated with ibrutinib. The receptor was derived from a human donor with chronic lymphocytic leukemia. The chain uses TRBV6-5 and TRBJ1-1; a possible D gene is TRBD1 (5 bases). Written as DNA, the CDR3 is TGTGCCAGCAGTTACGGGGGTAACACTGAAGCTTTCTTT. It is translated as CASSYGGNTEAFF.